This TCR beta chain emerged from a study of blood T cell repertoires in COVID-19. The method was immunoSEQ multiplex PCR; TCRdb's version includes in-frame clones alone and lacks a portion of them. The data show 450,000 to 600,000 clones, roughly nine tenths seen once. This study enrolled people aged about 18 to 100 from approximately 25 US geographic areas. Germline trimming cut 3 bases from V and 4 bases from J; bases unmatched to any gene: 5. The CDR3 covers 15 residues. CDR1 KGHDR and CDR2 SFDVKD come from the germline V gene. This sequence originates from a woman under 30 who had recovered from COVID-19. The V and J genes are TRBV24-1 and TRBJ2-5, with 9 bases that match TRBD1. The source material was PBMCs or T cells enriched from blood (not recorded which). In DNA form, the CDR3 reads TGTGCCACCAGTGATAGCAGACAGGGGGGAGAGACCCAGTACTTC. It translates to CATSDSRQGGETQYF.